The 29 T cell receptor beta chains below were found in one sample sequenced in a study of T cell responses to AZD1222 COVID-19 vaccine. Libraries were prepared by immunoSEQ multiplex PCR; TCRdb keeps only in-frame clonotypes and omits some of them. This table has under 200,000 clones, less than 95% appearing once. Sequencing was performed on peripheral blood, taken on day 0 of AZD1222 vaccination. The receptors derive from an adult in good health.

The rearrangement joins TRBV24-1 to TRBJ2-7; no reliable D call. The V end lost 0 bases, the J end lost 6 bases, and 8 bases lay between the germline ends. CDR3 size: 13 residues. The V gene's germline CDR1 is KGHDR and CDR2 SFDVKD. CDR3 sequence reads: CATSDLGQSEQYF. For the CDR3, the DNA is TGTGCCACCAGTGATTTGGGCCAATCCGAGCAGTACTTC.

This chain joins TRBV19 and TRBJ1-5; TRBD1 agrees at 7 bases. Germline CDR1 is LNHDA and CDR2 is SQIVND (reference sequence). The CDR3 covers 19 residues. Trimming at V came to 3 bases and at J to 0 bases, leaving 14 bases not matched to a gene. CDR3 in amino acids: CASSILGQSGFYSNQPQHF. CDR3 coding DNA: TGTGCCAGTAGTATTCTGGGACAGTCGGGCTTTTATAGCAATCAGCCCCAGCATTTT. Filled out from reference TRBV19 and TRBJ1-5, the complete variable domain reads DGGITQSPKYLFRKEGQNVTLSCEQNLNHDAMYWYRQDPGQGLRLIYYSQIVNDFQKGDIAEGYSVSREKKESFPLTVTSAQKNPTAFYLCASSILGQSGFYSNQPQHFGDGTRLSIL.

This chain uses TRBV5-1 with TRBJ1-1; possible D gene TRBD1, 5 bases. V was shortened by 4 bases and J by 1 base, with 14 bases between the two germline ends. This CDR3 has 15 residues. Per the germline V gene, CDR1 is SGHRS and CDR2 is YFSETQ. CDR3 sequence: CASSPPYGQNTEAFF. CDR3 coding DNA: TGCGCCAGCAGCCCGCCCTACGGACAGAACACTGAAGCTTTCTTT.

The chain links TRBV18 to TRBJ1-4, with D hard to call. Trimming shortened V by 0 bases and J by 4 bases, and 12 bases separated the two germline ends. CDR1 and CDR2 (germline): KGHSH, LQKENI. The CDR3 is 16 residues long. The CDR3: CASSPPRSNLNEKLFF. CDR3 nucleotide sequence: TGTGCCAGCTCACCACCAAGAAGTAATCTTAATGAAAAACTGTTTTTT.

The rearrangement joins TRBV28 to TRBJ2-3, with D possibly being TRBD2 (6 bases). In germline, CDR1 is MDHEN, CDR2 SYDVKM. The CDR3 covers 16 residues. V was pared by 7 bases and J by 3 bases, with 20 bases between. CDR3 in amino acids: CASNVTREIGTDTQYF. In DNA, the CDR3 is TGTGCCAGCAATGTCACTCGGGAGATTGGGACAGATACGCAGTATTTT.

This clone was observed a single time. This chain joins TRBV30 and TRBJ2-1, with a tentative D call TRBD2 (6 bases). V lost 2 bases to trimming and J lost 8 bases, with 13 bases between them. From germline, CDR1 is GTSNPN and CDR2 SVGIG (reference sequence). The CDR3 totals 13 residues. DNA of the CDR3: TGTGCCTGGAGTCTCCGGGACTGGGATGAGCAGTTCTTC. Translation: CAWSLRDWDEQFF.

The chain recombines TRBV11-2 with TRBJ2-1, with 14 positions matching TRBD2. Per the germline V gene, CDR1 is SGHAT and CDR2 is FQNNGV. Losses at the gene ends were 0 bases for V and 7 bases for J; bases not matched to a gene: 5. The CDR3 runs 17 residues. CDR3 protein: CASSLDSGTSGSNEQFF. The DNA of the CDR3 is TGTGCCAGCAGCTTAGACTCCGGGACTAGCGGGAGTAATGAGCAGTTCTTC. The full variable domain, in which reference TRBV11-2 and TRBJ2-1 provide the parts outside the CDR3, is EAGVAQSPRYKIIEKRQSVAFWCNPISGHATLYWYQQILGQGPKLLIQFQNNGVVDDSQLPKDRFSAERLKGVDSTLKIQPAKLEDSAVYLCASSLDSGTSGSNEQFFGPGTRLTVL.

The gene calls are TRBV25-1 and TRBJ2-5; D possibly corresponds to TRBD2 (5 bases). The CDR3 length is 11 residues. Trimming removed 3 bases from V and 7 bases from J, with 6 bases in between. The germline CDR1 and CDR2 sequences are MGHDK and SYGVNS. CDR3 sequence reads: CASSDGVTQYF. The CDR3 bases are TGTGCCAGCAGTGACGGGGTGACCCAGTACTTC. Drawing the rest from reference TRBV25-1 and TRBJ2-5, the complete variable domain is EADIYQTPRYLVIGTGKKITLECSQTMGHDKMYWYQQDPGMELHLIHYSYGVNSTEKGDLSSESTVSRIRTEHFPLTLESARPSHTSQYLCASSDGVTQYFGPGTRLLVL.

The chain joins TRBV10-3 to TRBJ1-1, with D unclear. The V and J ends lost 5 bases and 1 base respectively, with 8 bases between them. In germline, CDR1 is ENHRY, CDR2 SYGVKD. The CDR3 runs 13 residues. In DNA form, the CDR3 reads TGTGCCATCAGTCAACAGCAGAACACTGAAGCTTTCTTT. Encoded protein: CAISQQQNTEAFF.

As DNA, the CDR3 is TGTGCCAGTAGTCGGGACACTTTTGGCTACGAGCAGTACTTC. This codes for CASSRDTFGYEQYF. The chain links TRBV19 to TRBJ2-7, with a possible D match to TRBD1 (6 bases). CDR1 is LNHDA, CDR2 SQIVND, per germline (reference sequence). The CDR3 contains 14 residues. Trimming stripped 5 bases from V and 3 bases from J, with 14 bases between. The variable domain in full, completed from reference TRBV19 and TRBJ2-7, reads DGGITQSPKYLFRKEGQNVTLSCEQNLNHDAMYWYRQDPGQGLRLIYYSQIVNDFQKGDIAEGYSVSREKKESFPLTVTSAQKNPTAFYLCASSRDTFGYEQYFGPGTRLTVT.

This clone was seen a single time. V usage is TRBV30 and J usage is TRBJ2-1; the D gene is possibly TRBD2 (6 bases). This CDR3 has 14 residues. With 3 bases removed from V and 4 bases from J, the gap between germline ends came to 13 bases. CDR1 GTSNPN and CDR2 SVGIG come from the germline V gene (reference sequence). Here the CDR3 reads CAWSRTITYNEQFF. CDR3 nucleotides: TGTGCCTGGAGCCGGACTATTACTTACAATGAGCAGTTCTTC.

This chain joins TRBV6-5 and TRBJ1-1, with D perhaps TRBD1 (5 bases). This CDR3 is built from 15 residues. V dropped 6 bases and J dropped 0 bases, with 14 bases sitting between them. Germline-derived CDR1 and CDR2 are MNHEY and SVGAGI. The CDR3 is CASSPPGRMNTEAFF. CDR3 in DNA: TGTGCCAGCAGCCCCCCGGGACGGATGAACACTGAAGCTTTCTTT.

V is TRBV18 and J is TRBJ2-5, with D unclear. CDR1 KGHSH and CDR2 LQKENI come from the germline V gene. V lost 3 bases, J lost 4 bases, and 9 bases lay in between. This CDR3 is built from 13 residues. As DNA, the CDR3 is TGTGCCAGCTCACCGAGCACTTCAGAGACCCAGTACTTC. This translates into CASSPSTSETQYF. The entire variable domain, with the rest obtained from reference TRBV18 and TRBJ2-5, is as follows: NAGVMQNPRHLVRRRGQEARLRCSPMKGHSHVYWYRQLPEEGLKFMVYLQKENIIDESGMPKERFSAEFPKEGPSILRIQQVVRGDSAAYFCASSPSTSETQYFGPGTRLLVL.

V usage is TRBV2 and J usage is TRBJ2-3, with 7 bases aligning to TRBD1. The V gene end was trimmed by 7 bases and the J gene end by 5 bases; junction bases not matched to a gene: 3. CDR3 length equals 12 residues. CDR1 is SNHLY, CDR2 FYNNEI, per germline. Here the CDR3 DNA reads TGTGCCAGCAAGGGGGCGGAAGATACGCAGTATTTT. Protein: CASKGAEDTQYF.

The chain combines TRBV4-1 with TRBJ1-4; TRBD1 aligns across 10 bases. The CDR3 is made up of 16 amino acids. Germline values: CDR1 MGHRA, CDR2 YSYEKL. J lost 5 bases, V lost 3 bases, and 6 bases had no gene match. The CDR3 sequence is CASSQAPGQGNEKLFF. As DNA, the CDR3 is TGCGCCAGCAGCCAGGCGCCGGGACAGGGGAATGAAAAACTGTTTTTT.

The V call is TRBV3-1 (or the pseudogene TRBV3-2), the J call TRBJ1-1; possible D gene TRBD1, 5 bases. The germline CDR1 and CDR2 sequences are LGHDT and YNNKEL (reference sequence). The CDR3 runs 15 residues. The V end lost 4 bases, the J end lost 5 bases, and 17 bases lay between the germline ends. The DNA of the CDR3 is TGTGCCAGCAGCCCTTGGGGGGGTTTGGGGACTGAAGCTTTCTTT. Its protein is CASSPWGGLGTEAFF.

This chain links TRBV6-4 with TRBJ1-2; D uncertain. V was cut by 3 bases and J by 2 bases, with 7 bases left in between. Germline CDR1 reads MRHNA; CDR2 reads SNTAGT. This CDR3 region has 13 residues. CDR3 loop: CASSERENYGYTF. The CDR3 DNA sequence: TGTGCCAGCAGTGAGCGAGAAAACTATGGCTACACCTTC.

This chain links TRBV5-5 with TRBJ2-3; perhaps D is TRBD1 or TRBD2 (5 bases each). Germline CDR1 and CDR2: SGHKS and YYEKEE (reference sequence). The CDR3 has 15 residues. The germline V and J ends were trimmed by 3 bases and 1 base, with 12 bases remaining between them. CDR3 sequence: CASSSGLGGTDTQYF. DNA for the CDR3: TGTGCCAGCAGCTCCGGACTGGGGGGCACAGATACGCAGTATTTT.

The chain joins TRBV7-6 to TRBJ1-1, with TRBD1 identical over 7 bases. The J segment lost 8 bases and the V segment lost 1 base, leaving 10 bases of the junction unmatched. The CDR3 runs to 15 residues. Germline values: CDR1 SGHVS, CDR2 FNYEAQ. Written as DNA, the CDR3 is TGTGCCAGCAGCTTAGTAGGGGGGGCAGGGGGAGAAGCTTTCTTT. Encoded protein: CASSLVGGAGGEAFF.

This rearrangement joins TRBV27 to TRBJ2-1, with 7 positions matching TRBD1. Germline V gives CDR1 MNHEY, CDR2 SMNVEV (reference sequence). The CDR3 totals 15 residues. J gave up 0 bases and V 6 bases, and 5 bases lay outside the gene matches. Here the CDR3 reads CASSPTGASYNEQFF. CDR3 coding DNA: TGTGCCAGCAGCCCTACAGGGGCCTCCTACAATGAGCAGTTCTTC.

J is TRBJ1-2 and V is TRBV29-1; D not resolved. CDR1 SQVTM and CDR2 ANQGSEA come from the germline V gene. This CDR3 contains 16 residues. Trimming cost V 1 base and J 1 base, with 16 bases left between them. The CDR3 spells CSVEGPTQESNYGYTF. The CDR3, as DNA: TGCAGCGTTGAAGGCCCGACCCAGGAGAGTAACTATGGCTACACCTTC.

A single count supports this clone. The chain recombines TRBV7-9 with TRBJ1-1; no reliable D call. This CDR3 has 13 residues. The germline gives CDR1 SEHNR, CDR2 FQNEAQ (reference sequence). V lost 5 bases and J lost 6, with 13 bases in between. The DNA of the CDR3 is TGTGCCAGCAGCAGAATGCGAGGTCCTGAAGCTTTCTTT. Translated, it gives CASSRMRGPEAFF.

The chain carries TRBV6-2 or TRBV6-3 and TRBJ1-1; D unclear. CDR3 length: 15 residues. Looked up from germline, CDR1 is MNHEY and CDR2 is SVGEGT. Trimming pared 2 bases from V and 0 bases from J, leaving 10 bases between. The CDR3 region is CASSYGKGMNTEAFF. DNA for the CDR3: TGTGCCAGCAGTTACGGAAAGGGAATGAACACTGAAGCTTTCTTT.

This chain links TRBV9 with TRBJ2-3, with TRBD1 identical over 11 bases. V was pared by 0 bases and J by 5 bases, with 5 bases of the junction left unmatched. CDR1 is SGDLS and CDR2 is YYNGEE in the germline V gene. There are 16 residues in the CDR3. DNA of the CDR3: TGTGCCAGCAGCGTAGGAGGACAGGGGGCCCTAGATACGCAGTATTTT. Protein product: CASSVGGQGALDTQYF.

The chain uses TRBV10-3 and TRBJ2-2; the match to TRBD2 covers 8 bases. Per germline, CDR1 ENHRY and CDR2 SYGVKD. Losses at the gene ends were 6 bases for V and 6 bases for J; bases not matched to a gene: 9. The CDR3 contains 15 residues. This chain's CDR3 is CAIRSSGARAGELFF. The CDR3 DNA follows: TGTGCCATCAGAAGTAGCGGGGCGAGGGCCGGGGAGCTGTTTTTT.

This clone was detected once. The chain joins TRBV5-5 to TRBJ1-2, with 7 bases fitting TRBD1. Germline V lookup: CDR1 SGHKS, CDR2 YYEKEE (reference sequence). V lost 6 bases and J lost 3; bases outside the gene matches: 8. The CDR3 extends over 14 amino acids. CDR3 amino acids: CASTLGTEHYGYTF. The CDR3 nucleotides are TGTGCCAGCACCCTGGGGACAGAGCACTATGGCTACACCTTC.

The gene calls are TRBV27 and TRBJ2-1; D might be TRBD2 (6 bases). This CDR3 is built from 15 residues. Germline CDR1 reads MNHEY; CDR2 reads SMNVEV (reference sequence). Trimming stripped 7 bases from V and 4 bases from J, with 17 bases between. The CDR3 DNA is TGTGCCAGCAAAATTGCTTTAGCGGTTTACAATGAGCAGTTCTTC. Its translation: CASKIALAVYNEQFF.

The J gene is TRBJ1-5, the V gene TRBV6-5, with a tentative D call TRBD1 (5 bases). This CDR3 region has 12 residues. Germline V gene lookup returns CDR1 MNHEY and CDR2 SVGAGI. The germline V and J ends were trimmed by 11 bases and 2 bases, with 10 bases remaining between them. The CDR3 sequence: CASGVGNQPQHF. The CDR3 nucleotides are TGTGCCTCGGGGGTAGGCAATCAGCCCCAGCATTTT.

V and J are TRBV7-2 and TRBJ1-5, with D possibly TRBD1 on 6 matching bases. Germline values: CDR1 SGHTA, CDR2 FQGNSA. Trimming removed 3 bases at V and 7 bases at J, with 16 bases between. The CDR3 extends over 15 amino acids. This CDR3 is CASSFSGGGPQPQHF. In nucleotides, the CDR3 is TGTGCCAGCAGCTTTAGTGGGGGCGGCCCGCAGCCCCAGCATTTT.